This TCR beta chain was identified during a study of T cell responses to AZD1222 COVID-19 vaccine (dated by TCRdb to the early 2020s). Broadly, across the study: A total of approximately 240 trial participants underwent TCR sequencing, of whom under 220 had received two doses of AZD1222 and some 26 had received two doses of the MenACWY control vaccine. Trial participants were enrolled by age into 18-55, 56-69 and 70-plus year subgroups, with approximately 150, 30 and 60 TCR-sequenced participants respectively.

The CDR3 regions of human TCRbeta chains were subjected to immunosequencing. The authors processed their data as follows. Repertoire TCRs were checked for matches against a reference library of SARS-CoV-2-specific TCRs that had been generated using the MIRA antigen-specificity platform. Breadth was defined as the fraction of unique TCRs that were SARS-CoV-2-associated, and depth was defined as the fraction of total T cells that were SARS-CoV-2-associated. Each spike-specific TCR was assigned to its reactive spike region and to a CD4 or CD8 class using the MIRA data. Log10-transformed breadth and depth values were compared by one-way ANOVA with Sidak's multiple comparisons tests. The table was pulled from immuneACCESS by TCRdb, which kept in-frame rearrangements only. Such tables lose some clones; where checked, under half of the loss comes from unresolved V genes, and the rest has no known cause. That table furnishes V, J and clone size, whereas the DNA furnished D and trimming. The sample table records 120,000 to 150,000 clones; 88% of these occur just once. Jointly, the top ten make up around 3.4% of the sample.

The sample's time point, from its label and the paper: baseline before first vaccination. According to the study, the label for this sample's treatment or condition signals: meningococcal conjugate vaccine given as trial control. The vaccinee samples were drawn from two UK trials, COV001 and COV002, one of which was a single-blind randomized controlled phase 2/3 trial testing AZD1222 (ChAdOx1 nCoV-19) in healthy adults. Trial participant PBMC samples were collected at day 0 and day 28 after the second dose for TCRbeta chain sequencing. The junction carries 25 bases between V and J, which are trimmed by 8 bases and 6 bases respectively. As encoded in the germline V gene, CDR1 is KGHSH while CDR2 is LQKENI. From the cysteine through the phenylalanine, the CDR3 covers 16 amino acids. Left in the record is the CDR3 DNA by itself, 48 bases read in frame from the first base. Concerning this clone: Its target antigen remains unknown. No qualities accompany the bases; no much larger clone lies one base away.

General study outcomes and caveats: Participants were mostly white British, with more females than males. The authors suggested clonal diversity may have been underestimated. The 56-69-year group was small, and its depth increase did not reach significance, likely because of low power. Vaccine-associated CD4 TCRs spanned the whole spike protein, with dominant responses in regions 160-218 and 743-854. Because no day 14 peak-response samples were available, the repertoires could be characterized only after the peak T cell response. After two AZD1222 doses, both the breadth and the depth of spike-specific TCRs were significantly higher than at day 0 and than in MenACWY recipients. Epitopes outside the regions mutated in the B.1.351 and B.1.1.7 variants were reportedly recognized by nearly half of the unique spike-specific TCRs. Conclusions about previously exposed vaccinees were limited because only a handful of AZD1222 recipients were SARS-CoV-2 seropositive at baseline.

This TCR derives from an adult in good health. The chain was built from TRBV18 and TRBJ1-1; TRBD1 could be the D gene, as 6 bases match. This sample comprised peripheral blood, obtained on day 0 of MenACWY control vaccination. The CDR3 in this case is CASAPSLPGTRSEAFF. DNA sequence: TGTGCCAGCGCGCCATCCCTTCCAGGGACAAGGTCTGAAGCTTTCTTT.